These 6 T cell receptor beta chains were all obtained from the same sample, sequenced in a study of cytomegalovirus exposure and HLA in healthy donors. PCR involved 60 Vbeta and 13 Jbeta primers. The method was immunoSEQ multiplex PCR; TCRdb's version includes in-frame clones alone and lacks a portion of them. The sample contains roughly 86,000 clones, around two thirds of which appear only once. Material for sequencing was PBMCs. Source of these receptors: a young man in good health and CMV-seronegative.

The V call is TRBV6-6, the J call TRBJ2-5, with 7 bases aligning to TRBD2. The germline V gene has CDR1 MNHNY and CDR2 SVGAGI (reference sequence). J gave up 5 bases and V 2 bases, and 11 bases lay outside the gene matches. This CDR3 spans 16 amino acids. The CDR3 DNA reads as TGTGCCAGCAGTTACCAACAAGCGGGGTCGAGGGAGACCCAGTACTTC. It is translated as CASSYQQAGSRETQYF.

J is TRBJ1-1 and V is TRBV4-3; D is unresolved. V dropped 1 base and J dropped 0 bases, with 9 bases sitting between them. The CDR3 sequence is 15 residues long. Looked up from germline, CDR1 is LGHNA and CDR2 is YSLEER. Here the CDR3 DNA reads TGCGCCAGCAGCCAAGGTGATAGCATGAACACTGAAGCTTTCTTT. Its protein product is CASSQGDSMNTEAFF.

Worth noting for this clone: Other DNA sequences of this sample code for an identical CDR3. The rearrangement uses TRBV9 and TRBJ2-3; TRBD2 aligns across 8 bases. The CDR3 loop spans 15 amino acids. The trim removed 0 bases at V and 3 bases at J, leaving 3 bases unmatched. Per germline, CDR1 SGDLS and CDR2 YYNGEE. This CDR3 is CASSVEAGGTDTQYF. The CDR3, as DNA: TGTGCCAGCAGCGTAGAGGCGGGGGGAACAGATACGCAGTATTTT.

This rearrangement joins TRBV14 to TRBJ2-5; possibly TRBD1 for D (7 bases). Germline V gives CDR1 SGHDN, CDR2 FVKESK. The ends were cut back, 0 bases at V and 11 bases at J, with 19 bases in the middle. The CDR3 runs to 15 residues. This CDR3 reads CASSQENRGTGEQYF. The CDR3 nucleotides read TGTGCCAGCAGCCAAGAAAACAGGGGAACGGGAGAGCAGTACTTC.

The chain has TRBV27 and TRBJ2-1, with a weak D call TRBD2 (6 bases). This CDR3 contains 14 residues. Germline lookup yields CDR1 MNHEY and CDR2 SMNVEV (reference sequence). Trimming took 5 bases from V and 4 from J, leaving 12 bases between them. The CDR3 region has the DNA TGTGCCAGCAGTCTAGGGACTGCGTACAATGAGCAGTTCTTC. It is translated as CASSLGTAYNEQFF.

The genes are TRBV4-2 and TRBJ2-3; 7 positions agree with TRBD2. The V gene end was trimmed by 6 bases and the J gene end by 0 bases; junction bases not matched to a gene: 12. The CDR3 has 17 amino acids. Germline assignment: CDR1 LGHNA and CDR2 YNFKEQ. In DNA, the CDR3 is TGTGCCAGCAGTCACTCTCTAGCGGAAGCTAGCACAGATACGCAGTATTTT. Amino acids: CASSHSLAEASTDTQYF.